The 29 T cell receptor beta chains below were found in one sample sequenced in a study of blood T cells in healthy people across ages. Primers used in a second PCR of roughly 6 to 11 cycles were a sample-barcoded 5' primer and a J-beta primer mix. TCRdb re-called the 5' RACE reads through MiXCR, storing one row per CDR3 protein. Among 500,000 to 700,000 distinct CDR3 sequences listed, approximately 30% were seen once. The specimen was blood. These receptors were collected from a woman at least 80 years old in good health.

There are many counts of this clonotype. DNA for the CDR3: TGTGCCAGCAGCTTGGGGTTTGACTATGGCTACACCTTC. Protein product: CASSLGFDYGYTF. This chain links TRBV7-2 with TRBJ1-2; D uncertain. Germline V gene data show CDR1 as SGHTA and CDR2 as FQGNSA. Trimming took off 3 bases at V and 3 bases at J, with 8 bases between the two ends. The CDR3 contains 13 residues.

This clonotype has at least ten counts. J is TRBJ2-1 and V is TRBV20-1; 7 positions agree with TRBD1. Trimming cost V 3 bases and J 5 bases; bases outside gene matches: 19. CDR3 length: 18 residues. The germline V gene encodes CDR1 DFQATT and CDR2 SNEGSKA (reference sequence). The chain's CDR3 is CSASTRQGERTPHNEQFF. CDR3 DNA sequence: TGCAGTGCTAGTACGAGACAGGGAGAGCGGACCCCGCACAATGAGCAGTTCTTC.

This clonotype came up once. This may come from a read error, since a much larger clone is one base off. This chain uses TRBV12-3 or TRBV12-4 with TRBJ1-1; no firm D call. The length of the CDR3 is 14 residues. The germline V and J ends were trimmed by 11 bases and 2 bases, with 18 bases remaining between them. This CDR3 reads CAGNLVRGNTEAFF. CDR3 nucleotide sequence: TGTGCCGGCAACCTAGTTCGAGGAAACACTGAAGCTTTCTTT.

CDR3: CAWSVETGGADTQYF. The CDR3 nucleotides read TGTGCCTGGAGTGTCGAGACAGGGGGAGCAGATACGCAGTATTTT. The V gene is TRBV30, the J gene TRBJ2-3; 9 positions match TRBD1. The germline V gene encodes CDR1 GTSNPN and CDR2 SVGIG (reference sequence). V lost 0 bases to trimming and J lost 4 bases; unmatched junction nucleotides: 5. The CDR3 contains 15 residues.

This sequence joins TRBV7-9 and TRBJ2-1; 12 nucleotides align to TRBD2. The DNA end is more similar to TRBJ2-7, so the J call may be wrong. This CDR3 is 15 amino acids long. Germline loops: CDR1 SEHNR, CDR2 FQNEAQ (reference sequence). CDR3 in DNA: TGTGCCAGCAGCAGGACTAGCGGGACCTACAATGAGCAGTACTTC. Translation: CASSRTSGTYNEQYF.

In this sample, this clonotype turned up many times. Just one base apart from a much larger clone, this may be a read error. In DNA form, the CDR3 reads TGTGCCATCAGTGAGCCAGGGGGCGAGCAGTACTTC. It translates to CAISEPGGEQYF. V and J are TRBV10-3 and TRBJ2-5, with 7 positions matching TRBD1. The end of the DNA aligns better with TRBJ2-7, so the J call may be wrong. The CDR3 runs 12 residues. The germline V gene encodes CDR1 ENHRY and CDR2 SYGVKD.

As for this clonotype: A clone one base away is much larger, so this may be a read error. The chain has TRBV12-3 or TRBV12-4 and TRBJ1-5; D may be TRBD1 (6 bases). This CDR3 is 14 amino acids long. V lost 5 bases to trimming and J lost 6 bases, with 14 bases between them. The CDR3 loop reads CASSLTGIRQPQHF. In DNA, the CDR3 is TGTGCCAGCAGTCTTACAGGGATACGTCAGCCCCAGCATTTT.

In this sample, this clonotype turned up many times. The J gene is TRBJ1-4, the V gene TRBV5-1; D gene uncertain. The V gene's germline CDR1 is SGHRS and CDR2 YFSETQ. Trimming cost V 1 base and J 3 bases, with 4 bases left between them. The CDR3 is 13 amino acids. CDR3 in amino acids: CASSLTANEKLFF. The CDR3 DNA sequence: TGCGCCAGCAGCTTGACGGCTAATGAAAAACTGTTTTTT.

This clonotype was seen ten or more times. This sequence joins TRBV30 and TRBJ2-1; D gene uncertain. Germline V gene data show CDR1 as GTSNPN and CDR2 as SVGIG (reference sequence). CDR3 length: 13 amino acids. V lost 5 bases to trimming and J lost 10 bases, with 18 bases between them. CDR3 in DNA: TGTGCCTGGGCTGATACGCGAGTGGGGGAGCAGTTCTTC. Translated: CAWADTRVGEQFF.

This clonotype was seen repeatedly, ten times or more. This may come from a read error, since a much larger clone is one base off. The V and J genes are TRBV9 and TRBJ2-7; D may be TRBD2 (6 bases). Germline V CDR1 and CDR2: SGDLS, YYNGEE. This CDR3 has 15 residues. Trimming removed 0 bases from V and 6 bases from J, with 16 bases in between. The CDR3 DNA is TGTGCCAGCAGCGTAGGTCACTCTGGAGGGGTCGAGCAGTACTTC. This translates into CASSVGHSGGVEQYF.

This clonotype was detected a few times. A much bigger clone sits one base away, suggesting this may be a read error. The DNA of the CDR3 is TGTGCCAGCAGTGAGCGGGCTAATGAGCAGTTCTTC. This encodes CASSERANEQFF. The V call is TRBV25-1, the J call TRBJ2-1, with D tentatively TRBD2 (5 bases). This CDR3 is built from 12 residues. Germline loops: CDR1 MGHDK, CDR2 SYGVNS. Trimming stripped 3 bases from V and 7 bases from J, with 7 bases between.

The rearrangement uses TRBV30 and TRBJ1-1, with D possibly matching TRBD1 (5 bases). In germline, CDR1 is GTSNPN, CDR2 SVGIG (reference sequence). The CDR3 has 13 residues. V gave up 3 bases and J gave up 11 bases, with 19 bases separating them. CDR3 DNA: TGTGCCTGGAGCGGACACAGGAGTGTGACGGCTTTCTTT. This gives the protein CAWSGHRSVTAFF.

V and J are TRBV25-1 and TRBJ1-6; the match to TRBD1 covers 9 bases. Germline V gene lookup returns CDR1 MGHDK and CDR2 SYGVNS. Trimming at V came to 2 bases and at J to 6 bases, leaving 5 bases not matched to a gene. CDR3 length equals 16 residues. CDR3 residues: CASSETGGQGNSPLHF. The CDR3 DNA sequence: TGTGCCAGCAGTGAAACGGGGGGACAGGGTAATTCACCCCTCCACTTT.

This clonotype was seen ten or more times. The chain couples TRBV20-1 to TRBJ1-6, with 7 bases fitting TRBD1. In germline, CDR1 is DFQATT, CDR2 SNEGSKA (reference sequence). This CDR3 has 14 amino acids. Trimming took 6 bases from V and 7 from J; bases not matched to a gene: 9. The CDR3 sequence: CSAKGQLNNSPLHF. CDR3 coding DNA: TGCAGTGCCAAGGGACAGTTAAACAATTCACCCCTCCACTTT.

This clonotype was seen more than once but under ten times. This chain uses TRBV9 with TRBJ2-3; TRBD2 matches 8 bases. Germline V gene lookup returns CDR1 SGDLS and CDR2 YYNGEE. CDR3 length: 15 amino acids. Trimming cost V 3 bases and J 1 base; bases outside gene matches: 4. As DNA, the CDR3 is TGTGCCAGCAGCGGCGGGACTAGAGGCACAGATACGCAGTATTTT. It yields the protein CASSGGTRGTDTQYF.

This clonotype was counted at least ten times. The chain carries TRBV3-1 and TRBJ2-7; D unresolved. Germline V CDR1 and CDR2: LGHDT, YNNKEL (reference sequence). This CDR3 region has 14 residues. The V end was cut by 4 bases, the J end by 0 bases, with 10 bases between. CDR3 coding DNA: TGTGCCAGCAGCCCAGAAGGAGTCTCCTACGAGCAGTACTTC. Protein sequence: CASSPEGVSYEQYF.

This clonotype was seen many times. CDR3 bases: TGTGCCAGCAGTCCGGATTTCACCTACGAGCAGTACTTC. Its protein is CASSPDFTYEQYF. J is TRBJ2-7 and V is TRBV6-2 or TRBV6-3; D call uncertain. V gave up 5 bases and J gave up 2 bases, with 10 bases separating them. CDR3 length equals 13 residues. Germline lookup yields CDR1 MNHEY and CDR2 SVGEGT.

Concerning this clonotype: This may arise from a read error, as a much more abundant clone is one base away. This sequence joins TRBV7-8 and TRBJ2-3; D not resolved. The CDR3 is made up of 15 amino acids. V lost 0 bases to trimming and J lost 1 base, with 8 bases between them. Germline lookup yields CDR1 SGHVS and CDR2 FQNEAQ. In DNA, the CDR3 is TGTGCCAGCAGCTTAGCGGTTACCGGCACAGATACGCAGTATTTT. It encodes CASSLAVTGTDTQYF.

There are many counts of this clonotype. The V and J genes are TRBV24-1 and TRBJ2-1; D is perhaps TRBD1 (6 bases). The germline CDR1 and CDR2 sequences are KGHDR and SFDVKD. The CDR3 loop spans 16 amino acids. V shed 1 base and J shed 7 bases, with 16 bases lying between them. The CDR3 bases are TGTGCCACCAGTGATTTAGGCAGGGGAACGCAGAATGAGCAGTTCTTC. This codes for CATSDLGRGTQNEQFF.

This clonotype has a handful of counts. The chain is built from TRBV7-9 and TRBJ2-7; D not resolved. The germline V and J ends were trimmed by 5 bases and 0 bases, with 11 bases remaining between them. The CDR3 is 14 residues long. In germline, CDR1 is SEHNR, CDR2 FQNEAQ (reference sequence). The CDR3 DNA is TGTGCCAGCAGCCCACGACAATACTCCTACGAGCAGTACTTC. It is translated as CASSPRQYSYEQYF.

V usage is TRBV7-2 and J usage is TRBJ2-5; possible D gene TRBD2, 6 bases. Trimming left V 2 bases short and J 4 bases short, with 14 bases between. The CDR3 consists of 15 residues. Germline loops: CDR1 SGHTA, CDR2 FQGNSA. CDR3 sequence: CASSLLGEVSETQYF. The CDR3 DNA sequence: TGTGCCAGCAGCTTATTGGGGGAGGTATCAGAGACCCAGTACTTC.

The chain uses TRBV5-1 and TRBJ2-3, with 7 bases lining up with TRBD2. With 4 bases clipped from V and 5 bases from J, the junction kept 10 bases outside the gene matches. The length of the CDR3 is 15 residues. From germline, CDR1 is SGHRS and CDR2 YFSETQ. The CDR3 reads CASSDLQRGRDTQYF. Written as DNA, the CDR3 is TGCGCCAGCAGCGACCTCCAGCGGGGCCGAGATACGCAGTATTTT.

This clonotype was seen at least ten times. The J gene is TRBJ1-5, the V gene TRBV20-1; D unclear. CDR1 is DFQATT and CDR2 is SNEGSKA in the germline V gene (reference sequence). The CDR3 has 14 residues. V lost 5 bases to trimming and J lost 1 base, with 12 bases between them. The DNA for the CDR3 is TGCAGTGCTGGCCCCGCGGAGAGCAATCAGCCCCAGCATTTT. This gives the protein CSAGPAESNQPQHF.

This clonotype has at least ten counts. This rearrangement joins TRBV4-3 to TRBJ2-1, with 9 bases that match TRBD2. V trimming: 5 bases; J trimming: 7 bases; junction bases outside the gene matches: 12. The length of the CDR3 is 16 residues. The germline gives CDR1 LGHNA, CDR2 YSLEER. The CDR3 loop reads CASSLGGGLALNEQFF. The CDR3 DNA reads as TGCGCCAGCAGCTTGGGGGGAGGACTAGCGTTAAATGAGCAGTTCTTC.

This clonotype appeared once. J is TRBJ1-4 and V is TRBV4-1, with 8 bases aligning to TRBD1. CDR1 is MGHRA and CDR2 is YSYEKL in the germline V gene. The CDR3 loop spans 15 amino acids. V lost 4 bases to trimming and J lost 10 bases; unmatched junction nucleotides: 11. This chain's CDR3 is CASSPGQGALGKLFF. Here the CDR3 DNA reads TGCGCCAGCAGCCCAGGCCAGGGGGCGCTGGGAAAACTGTTTTTT.

This clonotype occurred many times. The V gene is TRBV7-8, the J gene TRBJ2-7, with unresolved D. The CDR3 sequence is 12 residues long. From germline, CDR1 is SGHVS and CDR2 FQNEAQ. Deletions cut 3 bases from V and 6 bases from J, with 9 bases between. The CDR3 here is CASSLGIAEQYF. As DNA, the CDR3 is TGTGCCAGCAGCTTGGGCATCGCCGAGCAGTACTTC.

V usage is TRBV5-4 and J usage is TRBJ2-3, with D possibly TRBD1 on 5 matching bases. Germline V lookup: CDR1 SGHNT, CDR2 YYREEE (reference sequence). V was trimmed by 0 bases and J by 2 bases, leaving 10 bases between them. CDR3 length equals 15 residues. CDR3 amino acids: CASSLVGRDTDTQYF. The CDR3 DNA follows: TGTGCCAGCAGCTTGGTGGGCAGGGACACAGATACGCAGTATTTT.

This clonotype was seen a few times. This chain connects TRBV5-5 to TRBJ2-4; TRBD2 matches at 8 bases. Judging by the DNA end, TRBJ2-7 fits better; the J call may be wrong. The CDR3 is made up of 15 amino acids. Germline lookup yields CDR1 SGHKS and CDR2 YYEKEE (reference sequence). The CDR3 loop reads CASSFGGGPLSEQYF. DNA for the CDR3: TGTGCCAGCAGCTTCGGGGGGGGGCCCCTCTCCGAGCAGTACTTC.

This rearrangement joins TRBV30 to TRBJ2-4; tentatively, D is TRBD1 (6 bases). From germline, CDR1 is GTSNPN and CDR2 SVGIG (reference sequence). Deletions cut 5 bases from V and 4 bases from J, with 15 bases between. The length of the CDR3 is 14 residues. CDR3 DNA: TGTGCCTGGGACCGGGGACACCCGAAAAACATTCAGTACTTC. It translates to CAWDRGHPKNIQYF.